The 18 T cell receptor beta chains below all came from one sample that was sequenced in a study of tumor-infiltrating lymphocytes in primary liver carcinoma. From about 0.5 ug of total RNA, TCR beta-specific cDNA was reverse-transcribed using a constant-region primer. Libraries of TCR beta came from three nested multiplex PCR rounds with slightly modified ARM-PCR. The study ran its first two PCR rounds for roughly 9 cycles each, using TRBV1-TRBV30 forward primers and a C-beta reverse primer. TCRdb re-called the multiplex PCR reads with MiXCR, one entry per CDR3 protein. The sample gives about 210,000 distinct CDR3 sequences, 70% to 90% of which show up once; 15% to 20% is in the top ten. Joint extraction of RNA and DNA used about 17-30 mg of bulk tissue that was unsorted. The sequenced sample was tumor tissue from primary liver carcinoma. The receptors shown here come from a man in his forties with primary liver carcinoma and hepatitis B virus infection.

The rearrangement uses TRBV6-2 or TRBV6-3 and TRBJ1-3, with D uncertain. The germline gives CDR1 MNHEY, CDR2 SVGEGT. The V end was cut by 7 bases, the J end by 4 bases, with 20 bases between. The length of the CDR3 is 16 residues. CDR3 sequence: CASMTAVTYSGNTIYF. The CDR3 DNA follows: TGTGCCAGCATGACGGCAGTGACTTACTCAGGAAACACCATATATTTT.

Remarks on this clonotype: Being one base from a much bigger clone, this may be a read error. J is TRBJ2-5 and V is TRBV11-2, with a possible D match to TRBD2 (5 bases). Germline V gives CDR1 SGHAT, CDR2 FQNNGV. The CDR3 is 16 amino acids. CDR3 loop: CPSSLVFAGRQETQYF. CDR3 coding DNA: TGTCCCAGCAGCTTAGTCTTCGCGGGCAGACAAGAGACCCAGTACTTC.

Regarding this clonotype: At one end, the junction sequence differs from germline, possibly due to a read error. This chain uses TRBV4-2 with TRBJ2-1; 10 nucleotides match TRBD1. Germline CDR1 LGHNA, CDR2 YNFKEQ. The CDR3 extends over 16 amino acids. CDR3 region: CPSSHAGGQGNNGRFF. CDR3 sequence (DNA): TGTCCCAGCAGCCACGCCGGGGGACAGGGGAACAATGGGCGGTTCTTC.

Note on this clonotype: At one boundary the junction diverges from the germline segment, which might be a read error. J is TRBJ1-5 and V is TRBV5-5; the D gene is possibly TRBD1 (6 bases). CDR1 and CDR2 from the germline V gene are SGHKS and YYEKEE (reference sequence). This CDR3 comprises 16 residues. The CDR3, as DNA: TGTACCAGCAGCTCGCGACAGGCGATTAGCAATCAGCCCCAGCATTTT. This gives the protein CTSSSRQAISNQPQHF.

Points on this clonotype: The junction departs from the called germline gene at one end, perhaps through a read error. V and J are TRBV12-3 or TRBV12-4 and TRBJ2-2; 9 bases agree with TRBD1. The CDR3 is made up of 15 amino acids. CDR3 sequence (DNA): TGTGCCAGCAGCCTCGACAGGGGGGGCACCGGGGATCTGTTTTTT. Its translation is CASSLDRGGTGDLFF.

This clonotype has just one count. This likely comes from a read error, as the CDR3 has no conserved phenylalanine or tryptophan at its end. The chain uses TRBV29-1 and TRBJ2-1, with 15 bases that match TRBD2. The V segment lost 2 bases and the J segment 7 bases; nucleotides outside the gene matches: 6. The CDR3 is 16 residues long. Germline V CDR1 and CDR2: SQVTM, ANQGSEA. The CDR3 sequence: CSVEPFGTSGRNEQFL. DNA for the CDR3: TGCAGCGTTGAACCGTTCGGGACTAGCGGGAGGAATGAGCAGTTCTTA.

Regarding this clonotype: This clone may be a read error of a much larger clone one base away. The chain carries TRBV5-1 and TRBJ2-1; D perhaps matches TRBD2 (5 bases). Germline V CDR1 and CDR2: SGHRS, YFSETQ. This CDR3 is 16 amino acids long. CDR3 DNA: TGCGCCAGCAGATTGGATGCGGGCGCGGTGGGAGCCGAGCAGTTCTTC. Translation gives CASRLDAGAVGAEQFF.

This clonotype was seen a single time. This sequence may be a read error, since a much larger clone differs from it by one base. This chain joins TRBV28 and TRBJ1-4; 7 bases agree with TRBD1. The CDR3 extends over 15 amino acids. Germline V gene sequence: CDR1 MDHEN, CDR2 SYDVKM. J was trimmed by 8 bases and V by 8 bases; bases with no gene match: 14. The CDR3 DNA reads TGTGCCAGCGGTCCGGGACAGTCGGACGCGGAAAAACTGTTTTTT. It is translated as CASGPGQSDAEKLFF.

The chain uses TRBV12-3 or TRBV12-4 and TRBJ1-4; D gene uncertain. V was cut by 3 bases and J by 7 bases, with 9 bases left in between. This CDR3 spans 13 amino acids. The CDR3 DNA reads TGTGCCAGCAGTTTGGCAGCGATTGAAAAACTGTTTTTT. As protein: CASSLAAIEKLFF.

Details on this clonotype: The junction does not match germline at one end; this may be a read error. V usage is TRBV29-1 and J usage is TRBJ1-3; D is unresolved. Germline V gene data show CDR1 as SQVTM and CDR2 as ANQGSEA. The length of the CDR3 is 11 residues. CDR3 DNA sequence: TGCAGCGTGCGCTCTAGAAACACCATGTATTTT. Encoded protein: CSVRSRNTMYF. The complete variable domain, with remaining parts taken from reference TRBV29-1 and TRBJ1-3, reads SAVISQKPSRDICQRGTSLTIQCQVDSQVTMMFWYRQQPGQSLTLIATANQGSEATYESGFVIDKFPISRPNLTFSTLTVSNMSPEDSSIYLCSVRSRNTMYFGEGSWLTVV.

A word on this clonotype: The conserved closing phenylalanine or tryptophan is absent in this CDR3, likely reflecting a read error. The DNA is omitted, as the CDR3 cannot be located on it reliably, and the CDR3 follows TCRdb's listing. The chain joins TRBV6-6 to TRBJ2-7; the table calls TRBD2, which could not be checked here. Counting both end residues, the CDR3 totals 18 amino acids. CDR1 MNHNY and CDR2 SVGAGI come from the germline V gene (reference sequence). CDR3 loop: CASSYSGLAGLSSYEQYL.

Concerning this clonotype: A read error may account for a junction end that differs from germline. The rearrangement uses TRBV6-5 and TRBJ1-2, with a possible D match to TRBD1 (6 bases). Germline V lookup: CDR1 MNHEY, CDR2 SVGAGI. The CDR3 runs 13 residues. CDR3 bases: TGTCCCAGCAGAGGGGACAAGACATATGGCTACACCTTT. This translates into CPSRGDKTYGYTF.

Points on this clonotype: A much larger clone sits a single nucleotide away, making a read error possible. The V gene is TRBV5-1, the J gene TRBJ2-5, with D possibly TRBD1 on 5 matching bases. CDR1 is SGHRS, CDR2 YFSETQ, per germline. The CDR3 has 13 residues. Here the CDR3 reads CATSLAGLETQYF. The CDR3 DNA sequence: TGCGCCACCAGCTTGGCAGGGTTAGAGACCCAGTACTTC.

As concerns this clonotype: Sequence at one end of the junction differs from germline and may be a read error. This chain uses TRBV4-2 with TRBJ1-1; the D is unclear. The CDR3 runs 14 residues. Germline lookup yields CDR1 LGHNA and CDR2 YNFKEQ. CDR3 sequence reads: CANSQGVLNTEAFF. The CDR3, as DNA: TGTGCCAACAGCCAAGGCGTGTTGAACACTGAAGCTTTCTTT.

In this sample, this clonotype turned up a few times. A read error may account for a junction end that differs from germline. This chain connects TRBV12-3 or TRBV12-4 to TRBJ2-1, with 9 bases that match TRBD2. This CDR3 is 15 amino acids long. Written as DNA, the CDR3 is TGTGCCAGCTGTTTACAAGCGGGAGGACCCCATGAGCAGTCCTTC. It specifies CASCLQAGGPHEQSF.

This clonotype occurred once. The junction differs from germline at one of its ends, possibly a read error. CDR3 nucleotides: TGCGCCAGCAGCCGAGGACAGCTCTATAATTCACCCCTCCTCTTT. Its translation: CASSRGQLYNSPLLF. V usage is TRBV4-3 and J usage is TRBJ1-6; perhaps TRBD1 as D (6 bases). The germline V gene encodes CDR1 LGHNA and CDR2 YSLEER. The CDR3 extends over 15 amino acids.

Note on this clonotype: One junction end disagrees with the germline gene, perhaps due to a read error. This chain uses TRBV29-1 with TRBJ2-3; D is tentatively TRBD1 or TRBD2 (5 bases each). Germline V gene data show CDR1 as SQVTM and CDR2 as ANQGSEA. The CDR3 contains 13 residues. The CDR3 nucleotides are TGCAGCGTTGAGGGGGTCGTTGGAGATATGCAGTATTTT. Amino acid sequence: CSVEGVVGDMQYF.

Points on this clonotype: This may be a read error: a much more frequent sequence differs by one nucleotide. CDR3 DNA: TGTGCCAGCAGCTCACCACAGGGTACAGATACGCAGTATTTT. Protein: CASSSPQGTDTQYF. The rearrangement joins TRBV7-9 to TRBJ2-3, with a weak D call TRBD1 (6 bases). This CDR3 comprises 14 residues. Trimming removed 4 bases from V and 3 bases from J, with 11 bases in between. From germline, CDR1 is SEHNR and CDR2 FQNEAQ (reference sequence).